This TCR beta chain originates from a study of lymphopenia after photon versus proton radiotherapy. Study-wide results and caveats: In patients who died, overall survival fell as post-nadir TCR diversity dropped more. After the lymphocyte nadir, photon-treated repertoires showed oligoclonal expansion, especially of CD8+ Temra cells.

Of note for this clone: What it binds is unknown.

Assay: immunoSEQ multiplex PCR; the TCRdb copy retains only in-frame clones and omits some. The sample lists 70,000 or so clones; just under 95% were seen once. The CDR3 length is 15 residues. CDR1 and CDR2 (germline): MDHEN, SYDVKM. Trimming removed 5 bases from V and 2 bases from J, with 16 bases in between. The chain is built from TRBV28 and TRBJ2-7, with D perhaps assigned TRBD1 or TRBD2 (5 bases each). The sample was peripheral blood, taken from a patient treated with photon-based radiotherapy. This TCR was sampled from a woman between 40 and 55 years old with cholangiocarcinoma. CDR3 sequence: CASSQPEVGAYEQYF. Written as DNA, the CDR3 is TGTGCCAGCAGTCAACCGGAGGTGGGGGCCTACGAGCAGTACTTC.